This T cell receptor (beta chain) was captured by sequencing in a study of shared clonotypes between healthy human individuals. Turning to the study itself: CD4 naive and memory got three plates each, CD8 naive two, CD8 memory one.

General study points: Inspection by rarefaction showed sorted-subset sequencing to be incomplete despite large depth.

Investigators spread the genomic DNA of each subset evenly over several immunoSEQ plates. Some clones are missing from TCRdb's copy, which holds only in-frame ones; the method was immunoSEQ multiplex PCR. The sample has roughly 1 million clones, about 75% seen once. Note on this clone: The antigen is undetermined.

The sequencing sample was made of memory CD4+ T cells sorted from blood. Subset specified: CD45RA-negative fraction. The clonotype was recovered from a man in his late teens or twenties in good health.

The CDR3 is CASGMGIGRTDTQYF. Written as DNA, the CDR3 is TGTGCCAGCGGTATGGGAATCGGTCGCACAGATACGCAGTATTTT. The genes are TRBV6-5 and TRBJ2-3, with D unclear. The CDR3 totals 15 residues. Germline CDR1 and CDR2: MNHEY and SVGAGI. Trimming pared 8 bases from V and 1 base from J, leaving 16 bases between.